A selection of T cell receptor beta chains follows, all from one sample in a study of naive and memory T cell subsets. TCRdb re-called the UMI-ligation and nested PCR reads with MiXCR, one entry per CDR3 protein. This sample has about 150,000 distinct CDR3 sequences, with 22% found just once. Sequencing was carried out using naive CD4+ T cells from blood. These receptors were taken from a human donor in good health. The CDR3 runs from the conserved cysteine through the conserved F or W. A D gene is named only where the DNA matches it firmly. Where a row states a size, it is once, few, many or the class of an expanded clone; other rows omit it.

.,.,TRBV6-5,TRBJ1-2,TGTGCCAGCAGCCGGGGACCGCACTATGGCTACACCTTC,CASSRGPHYGYTF
TRBD2,.,TRBV29-1,TRBJ2-1,TGCAGCCACGGCCAGCGGGATAAAAATGAGCAGTTCTTC,CSHGQRDKNEQFF
.,.,TRBV30,TRBJ2-7,TGTGCCTGGAGTGGCCCCGGGACGGCGGGAACCGAGCAGTACTTC,CAWSGPGTAGTEQYF
.,few,TRBV6-2/TRBV6-3,TRBJ2-1,TGTGCCAGCAGGGGTAGCTCCTACAATGAGCAGTTCTTC,CASRGSSYNEQFF
TRBD2,many,TRBV5-1,TRBJ2-1,TGCGCCAGCAGCCCGGGACTAGCGGGAGTAAATGAGCAGTTCTTC,CASSPGLAGVNEQFF
TRBD1,.,TRBV7-2,TRBJ2-4,TGTGCCAGCAGCCTAGGACAGGTTGGCAAAAACATTCAGTACTTC,CASSLGQVGKNIQYF
.,.,TRBV6-5,TRBJ1-6,TGTGCCAGCAGGTGGACAGTTAATTCACCCCTCCACTTT,CASRWTVNSPLHF
.,once,TRBV5-1,TRBJ2-1,TGCGCCAGCAGCTTCGGTGATGAGCAGTTCTTC,CASSFGDEQFF
TRBD1,many,TRBV6-1,TRBJ1-5,TGTGCCAGCATGTGGACAGGAAGCAATCAGCCCCAGCATTTT,CASMWTGSNQPQHF
.,few,TRBV3-1,TRBJ2-7,TGTGCCAGCAGCCAAGAACGCGGTTTCCCCTACGAGCAGTACTTC,CASSQERGFPYEQYF
.,.,TRBV2,TRBJ2-2,TGTGCCAGCAGGGCAGGGTTGAACACCGGGGAGCTGTTTTTT,CASRAGLNTGELFF
.,few,TRBV20-1,TRBJ1-4,TGCAGTCCCTACAGGGCAACTAATGAAAAACTGTTTTTT,CSPYRATNEKLFF
.,few,TRBV28,TRBJ2-7,TGTGCCAGCAGTCCCGGGATAGCGGCCTCCTACGAGCAGTACTTC,CASSPGIAASYEQYF
.,few,TRBV11-3,TRBJ1-3,TGTGCCAGCACCATGGGACGAACGAAGAGCTCTGGAAACACCATATATTTT,CASTMGRTKSSGNTIYF
TRBD2,few,TRBV3-1,TRBJ2-3,TGTGCCAGCAGTCGCGGGGCGGGAGAATTCACAGATACGCAGTATTTT,CASSRGAGEFTDTQYF
.,.,TRBV20-1,TRBJ2-3,TGCAGTGCCGGACCGGCAGATACGCAGTATTTT,CSAGPADTQYF
TRBD1,few,TRBV27,TRBJ2-6,TGTGCCAGCAGTTATGGGGACAGGGGGCGCGACTCTGGGGCCAACGTCCTGACTTTC,CASSYGDRGRDSGANVLTF
.,many,TRBV6-6,TRBJ2-3,TGTGCCAGCAGACGGGGGCGAAGCCGGGACGACACAGATACGCAGTATTTT,CASRRGRSRDDTDTQYF
TRBD1,few,TRBV7-9,TRBJ1-1,TGTGCCAGCAGCACACAGGGGGCCTTGGGCACTGAAGCTTTCTTT,CASSTQGALGTEAFF
.,many,TRBV20-1,TRBJ2-7,TGCAGTGCTAGAGAGAGAGCATACGAGCAGTACTTC,CSARERAYEQYF
.,.,TRBV3-1,TRBJ2-7,TGTGCCAGCAGCCAATTAGGGGGGTTCTACGAGCAGTACTTC,CASSQLGGFYEQYF
.,.,TRBV12-3/TRBV12-4,TRBJ2-1,TGTGCCAGCAGTTTTTCCATAACGCGTAATGAGCAGTTCTTC,CASSFSITRNEQFF